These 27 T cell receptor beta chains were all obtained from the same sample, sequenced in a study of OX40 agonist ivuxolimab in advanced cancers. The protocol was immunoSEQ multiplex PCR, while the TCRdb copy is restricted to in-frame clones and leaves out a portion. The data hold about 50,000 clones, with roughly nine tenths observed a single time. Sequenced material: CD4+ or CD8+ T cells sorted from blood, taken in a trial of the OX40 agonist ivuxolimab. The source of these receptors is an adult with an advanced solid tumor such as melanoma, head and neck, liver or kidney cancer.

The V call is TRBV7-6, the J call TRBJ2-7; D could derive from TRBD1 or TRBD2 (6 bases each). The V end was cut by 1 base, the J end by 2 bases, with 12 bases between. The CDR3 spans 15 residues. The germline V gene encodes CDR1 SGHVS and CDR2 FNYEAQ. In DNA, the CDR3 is TGTGCCAGCAGCTTAGGGGGGCGGGGACCCTACGAGCAGTACTTC. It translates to CASSLGGRGPYEQYF.

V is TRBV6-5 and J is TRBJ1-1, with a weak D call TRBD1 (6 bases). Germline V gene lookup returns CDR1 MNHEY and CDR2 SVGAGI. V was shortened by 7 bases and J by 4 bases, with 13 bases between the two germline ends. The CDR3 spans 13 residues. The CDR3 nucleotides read TGTGCCAGCACCGAGGGGGGAGCCACTGAAGCTTTCTTT. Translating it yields CASTEGGATEAFF.

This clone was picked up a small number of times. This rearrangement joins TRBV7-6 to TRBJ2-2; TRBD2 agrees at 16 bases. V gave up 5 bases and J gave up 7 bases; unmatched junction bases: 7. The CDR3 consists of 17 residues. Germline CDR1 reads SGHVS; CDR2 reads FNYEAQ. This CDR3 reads CASSKPGLAGGIGELFF. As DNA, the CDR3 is TGTGCCAGCAGCAAACCGGGACTAGCGGGAGGGATCGGGGAGCTGTTTTTT. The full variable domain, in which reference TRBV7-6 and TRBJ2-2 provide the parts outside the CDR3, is GAGVSQSPRYKVTKRGQDVALRCDPISGHVSLYWYRQALGQGPEFLTYFNYEAQQDKSGLPNDRFSAERPEGSISTLTIQRTEQRDSAMYRCASSKPGLAGGIGELFFGEGSRLTVL.

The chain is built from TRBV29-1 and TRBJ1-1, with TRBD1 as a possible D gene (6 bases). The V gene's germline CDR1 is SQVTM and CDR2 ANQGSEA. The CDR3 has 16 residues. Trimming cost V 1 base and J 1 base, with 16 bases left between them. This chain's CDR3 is CSVEVPVWGPNTEAFF. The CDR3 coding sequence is TGCAGCGTTGAAGTCCCAGTGTGGGGGCCGAACACTGAAGCTTTCTTT.

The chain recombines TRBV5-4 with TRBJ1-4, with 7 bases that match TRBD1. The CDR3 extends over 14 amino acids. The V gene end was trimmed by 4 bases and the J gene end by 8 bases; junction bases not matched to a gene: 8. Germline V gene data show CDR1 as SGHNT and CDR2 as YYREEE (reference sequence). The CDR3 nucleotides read TGTGCCAGCAGCCGTCGAGGGGGCGACGAAAAACTGTTTTTT. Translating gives CASSRRGGDEKLFF.

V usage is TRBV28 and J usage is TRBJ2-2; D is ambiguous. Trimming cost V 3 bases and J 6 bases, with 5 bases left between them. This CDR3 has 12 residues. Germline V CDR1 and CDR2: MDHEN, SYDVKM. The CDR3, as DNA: TGTGCCAGCAGTTTCTCGGCCGGGGAGCTGTTTTTT. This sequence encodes CASSFSAGELFF. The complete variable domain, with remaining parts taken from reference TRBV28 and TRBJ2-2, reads DVKVTQSSRYLVKRTGEKVFLECVQDMDHENMFWYRQDPGLGLRLIYFSYDVKMKEKGDIPEGYSVSREKKERFSLILESASTNQTSMYLCASSFSAGELFFGEGSRLTVL.

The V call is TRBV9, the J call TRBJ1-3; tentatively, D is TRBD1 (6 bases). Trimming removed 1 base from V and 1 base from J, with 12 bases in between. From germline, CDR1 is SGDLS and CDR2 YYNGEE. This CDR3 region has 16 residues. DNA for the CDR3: TGTGCCAGCAGCGTAACTGACAGGTATTCTGGAAACACCATATATTTT. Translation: CASSVTDRYSGNTIYF.

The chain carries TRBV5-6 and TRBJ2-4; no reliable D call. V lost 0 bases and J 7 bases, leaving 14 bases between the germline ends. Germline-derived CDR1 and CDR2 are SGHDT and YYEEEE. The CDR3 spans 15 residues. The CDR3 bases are TGTGCCAGCAGCTTGGCCACACTTGGGTGGAACATTCAGTACTTC. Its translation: CASSLATLGWNIQYF.

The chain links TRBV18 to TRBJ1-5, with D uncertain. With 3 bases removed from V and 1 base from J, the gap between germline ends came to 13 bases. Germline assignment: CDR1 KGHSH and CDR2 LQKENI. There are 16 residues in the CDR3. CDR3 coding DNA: TGTGCCAGCTCACCCCCTCTACAAGGGAGCAATCAGCCCCAGCATTTT. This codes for CASSPPLQGSNQPQHF.

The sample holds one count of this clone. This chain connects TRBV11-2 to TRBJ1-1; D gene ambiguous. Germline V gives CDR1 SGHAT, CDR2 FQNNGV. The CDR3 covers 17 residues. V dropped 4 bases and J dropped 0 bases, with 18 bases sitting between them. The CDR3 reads CASSSHPDTGMNTEAFF. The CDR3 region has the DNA TGTGCCAGCAGCTCCCATCCAGATACCGGCATGAACACTGAAGCTTTCTTT. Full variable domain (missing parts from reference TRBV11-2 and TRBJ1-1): EAGVAQSPRYKIIEKRQSVAFWCNPISGHATLYWYQQILGQGPKLLIQFQNNGVVDDSQLPKDRFSAERLKGVDSTLKIQPAKLEDSAVYLCASSSHPDTGMNTEAFFGQGTRLTVV.

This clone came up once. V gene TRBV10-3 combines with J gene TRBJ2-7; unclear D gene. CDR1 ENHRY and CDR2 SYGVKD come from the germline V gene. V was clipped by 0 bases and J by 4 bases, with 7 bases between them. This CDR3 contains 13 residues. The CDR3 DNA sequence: TGTGCCATCAGTGAGTCGGAGCGTTACGAGCAGTACGTC. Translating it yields CAISESERYEQYV.

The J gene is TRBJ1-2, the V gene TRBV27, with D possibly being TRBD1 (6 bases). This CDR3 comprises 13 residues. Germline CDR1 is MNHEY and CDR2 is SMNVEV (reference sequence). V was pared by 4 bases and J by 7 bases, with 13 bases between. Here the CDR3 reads CASSSSGELGYTF. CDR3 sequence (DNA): TGTGCCAGCAGTTCATCAGGGGAACTTGGCTACACCTTC.

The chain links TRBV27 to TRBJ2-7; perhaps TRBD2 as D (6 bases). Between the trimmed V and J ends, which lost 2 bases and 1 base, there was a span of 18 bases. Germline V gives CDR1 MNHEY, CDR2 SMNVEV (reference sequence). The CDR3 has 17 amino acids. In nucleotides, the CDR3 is TGTGCCAGCAGTTTAACCGCGGGGCCCGGCAGTTCCTACGAGCAGTACTTC. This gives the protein CASSLTAGPGSSYEQYF.

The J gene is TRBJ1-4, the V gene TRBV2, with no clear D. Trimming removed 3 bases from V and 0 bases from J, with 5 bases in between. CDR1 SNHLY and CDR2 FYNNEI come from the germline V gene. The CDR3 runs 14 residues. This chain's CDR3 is CASSDSTTNEKLFF. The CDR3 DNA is TGTGCCAGCAGTGACAGTACAACTAATGAAAAACTGTTTTTT.

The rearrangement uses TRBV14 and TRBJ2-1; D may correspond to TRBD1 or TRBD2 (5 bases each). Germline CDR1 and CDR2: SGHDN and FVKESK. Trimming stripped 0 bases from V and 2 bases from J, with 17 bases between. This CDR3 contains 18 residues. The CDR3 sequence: CASSQDVEGTATYNEQFF. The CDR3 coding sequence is TGTGCCAGCAGCCAAGATGTTGAGGGGACGGCAACCTACAATGAGCAGTTCTTC.

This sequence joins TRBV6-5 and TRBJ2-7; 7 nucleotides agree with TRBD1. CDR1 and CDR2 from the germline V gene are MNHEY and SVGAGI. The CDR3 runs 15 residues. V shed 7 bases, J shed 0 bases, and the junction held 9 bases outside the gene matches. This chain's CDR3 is CASTLTGPSSYEQYF. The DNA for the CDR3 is TGTGCCAGCACCCTGACAGGGCCGAGCTCCTACGAGCAGTACTTC.

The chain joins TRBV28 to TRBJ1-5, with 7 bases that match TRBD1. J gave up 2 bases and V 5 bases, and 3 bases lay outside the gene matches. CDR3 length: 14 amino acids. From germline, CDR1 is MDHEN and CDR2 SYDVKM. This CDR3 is CASSLDRGNQPQHF. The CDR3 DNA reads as TGTGCCAGCAGTCTCGACAGGGGCAATCAGCCCCAGCATTTT.

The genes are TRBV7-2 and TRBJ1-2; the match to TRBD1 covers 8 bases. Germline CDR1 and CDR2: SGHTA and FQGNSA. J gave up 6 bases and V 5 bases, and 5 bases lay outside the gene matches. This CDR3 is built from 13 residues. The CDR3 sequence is CASSIRQGNGYTF. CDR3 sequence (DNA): TGTGCCAGCAGCATCCGACAGGGGAATGGCTACACCTTC.

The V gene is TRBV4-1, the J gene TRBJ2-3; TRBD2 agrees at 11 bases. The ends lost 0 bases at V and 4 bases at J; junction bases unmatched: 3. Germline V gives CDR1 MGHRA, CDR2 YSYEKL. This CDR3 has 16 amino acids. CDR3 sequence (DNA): TGCGCCAGCAGCCAAGATCCACTAGCGGGAGCAGATACGCAGTATTTT. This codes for CASSQDPLAGADTQYF.

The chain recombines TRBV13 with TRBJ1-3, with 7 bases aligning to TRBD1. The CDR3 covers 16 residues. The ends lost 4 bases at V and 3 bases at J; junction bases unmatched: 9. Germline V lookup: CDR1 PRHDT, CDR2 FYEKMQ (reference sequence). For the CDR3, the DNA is TGTGCCAGCAGCTCGACAGGGACCCCCGGTGGAAACACCATATATTTT. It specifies CASSSTGTPGGNTIYF.

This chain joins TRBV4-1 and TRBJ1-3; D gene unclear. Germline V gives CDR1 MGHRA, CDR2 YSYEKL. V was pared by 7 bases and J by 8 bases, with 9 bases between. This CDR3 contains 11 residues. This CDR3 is CASTSVDTIYF. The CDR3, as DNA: TGCGCCAGCACCTCGGTGGACACCATATATTTT.

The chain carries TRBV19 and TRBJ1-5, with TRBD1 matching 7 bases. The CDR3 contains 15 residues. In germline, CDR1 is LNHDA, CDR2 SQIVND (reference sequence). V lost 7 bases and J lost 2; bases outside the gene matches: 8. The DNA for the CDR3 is TGTGCCAGTACTCCCAGGGGGGATGGCAATCAGCCCCAGCATTTT. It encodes CASTPRGDGNQPQHF.

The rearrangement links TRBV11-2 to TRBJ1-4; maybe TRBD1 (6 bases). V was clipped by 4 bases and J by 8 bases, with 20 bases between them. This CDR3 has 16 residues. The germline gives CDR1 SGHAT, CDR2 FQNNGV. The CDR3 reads CASSSRGGQREEKLFF. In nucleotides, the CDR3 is TGTGCCAGCAGCTCAAGGGGGGGCCAGCGCGAGGAAAAACTGTTTTTT.

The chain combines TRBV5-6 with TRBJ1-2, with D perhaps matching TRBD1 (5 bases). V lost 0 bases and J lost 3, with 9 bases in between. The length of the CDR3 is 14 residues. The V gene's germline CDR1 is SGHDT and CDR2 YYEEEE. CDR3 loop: CASSLASRDYGYTF. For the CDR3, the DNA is TGTGCCAGCAGCTTGGCGTCCAGGGACTATGGCTACACCTTC.

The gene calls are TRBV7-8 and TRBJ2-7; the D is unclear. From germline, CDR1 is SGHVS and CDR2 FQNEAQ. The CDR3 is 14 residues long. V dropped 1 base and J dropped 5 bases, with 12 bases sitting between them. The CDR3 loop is CASSLGVLGHEQYV. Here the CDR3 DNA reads TGTGCCAGCAGCTTAGGAGTCCTAGGCCACGAGCAGTACGTC.

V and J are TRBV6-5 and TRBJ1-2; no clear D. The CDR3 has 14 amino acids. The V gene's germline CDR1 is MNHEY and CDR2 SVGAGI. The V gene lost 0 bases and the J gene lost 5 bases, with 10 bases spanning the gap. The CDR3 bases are TGTGCCAGCAGTTACTCGAATACCGCGTATGGCTACACCTTC. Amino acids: CASSYSNTAYGYTF.

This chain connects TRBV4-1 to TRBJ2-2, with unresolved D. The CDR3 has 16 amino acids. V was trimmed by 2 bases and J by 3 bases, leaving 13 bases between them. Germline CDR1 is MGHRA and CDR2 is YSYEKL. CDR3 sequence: CASSQSWVSDTGELFF. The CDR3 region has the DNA TGCGCCAGCAGCCAAAGCTGGGTTTCGGACACCGGGGAGCTGTTTTTT.